A selection of T cell receptor beta chains follows, all from one sample in a study of T cell responses to AZD1222 COVID-19 vaccine. TCRdb's table, derived via immunoSEQ multiplex PCR, lists solely in-frame clones and lacks some. The profile shows about 89,000 clones, approximately 90% of them singletons. The material sequenced was peripheral blood, taken 28 days after the second AZD1222 dose. The receptors were gathered from an adult who received the AZD1222 COVID-19 vaccine. CDR3s include the opening cysteine and the closing phenylalanine or tryptophan. The D gene is left open where the match is weak. Size values are once, few and many counts, or a class for expanded clones, and some rows have none.

d_call: -
j_call: TRBJ1-5
v_call: TRBV27
clone_size: once
cdr3_aa: CASSLGLYSNQPQHF
cdr3_nt: TGTGCCAGCAGTTTGGGGTTGTATAGCAATCAGCCCCAGCATTTT

d_call: -
j_call: TRBJ2-1
v_call: TRBV4-2
clone_size: once
cdr3_aa: CASSQDLGVPLYNEQFF
cdr3_nt: TGTGCCAGCAGCCAAGATCTCGGGGTCCCTCTCTACAATGAGCAGTTCTTC

d_call: -
j_call: TRBJ1-1
v_call: TRBV3-1/TRBV3-2
clone_size: -
cdr3_aa: CASSQATEAFF
cdr3_nt: TGTGCCAGCAGCCAAGCCACTGAAGCTTTCTTT

d_call: TRBD1
j_call: TRBJ1-2
v_call: TRBV7-2
clone_size: -
cdr3_aa: CASSFTDRAGYTF
cdr3_nt: TGTGCCAGCAGCTTTACGGACAGGGCTGGCTACACCTTC

d_call: -
j_call: TRBJ1-5
v_call: TRBV9
clone_size: once
cdr3_aa: CASSVENSNQPQHF
cdr3_nt: TGTGCCAGCAGCGTAGAAAATAGCAATCAGCCCCAGCATTTT

d_call: TRBD2
j_call: TRBJ2-7
v_call: TRBV6-1
clone_size: -
cdr3_aa: CASSVLSRTSSFYEQYF
cdr3_nt: TGTGCCAGCAGTGTCCTATCTCGGACTAGCAGTTTCTACGAGCAGTACTTC

d_call: TRBD2
j_call: TRBJ2-1
v_call: TRBV5-4
clone_size: -
cdr3_aa: CASSLGLAGAGDEQFF
cdr3_nt: TGTGCCAGCAGTCTGGGACTAGCGGGGGCCGGGGATGAGCAGTTCTTC

d_call: -
j_call: TRBJ1-2
v_call: TRBV2
clone_size: -
cdr3_aa: CASRPGPASNYGYTF
cdr3_nt: TGTGCCAGCAGACCAGGGCCCGCCTCTAACTATGGCTACACCTTC

d_call: -
j_call: TRBJ1-4
v_call: TRBV5-1
clone_size: -
cdr3_aa: CASTTGATNEKLFF
cdr3_nt: TGCGCCAGCACCACAGGAGCAACTAATGAAAAACTGTTTTTT

d_call: TRBD1
j_call: TRBJ1-2
v_call: TRBV7-9
clone_size: once
cdr3_aa: CASSLMQGDGYTF
cdr3_nt: TGTGCCAGCAGCTTAATGCAGGGGGATGGCTACACCTTC

d_call: TRBD1
j_call: TRBJ1-2
v_call: TRBV9
clone_size: once
cdr3_aa: CASSVGARGQVNYGYTF
cdr3_nt: TGTGCCAGCAGCGTAGGTGCCAGGGGACAGGTTAACTATGGCTACACCTTC

d_call: -
j_call: TRBJ1-1
v_call: TRBV11-2
clone_size: -
cdr3_aa: CASSLGLDSEAFF
cdr3_nt: TGTGCCAGCAGCTTAGGTCTTGACAGTGAAGCTTTCTTT

d_call: -
j_call: TRBJ2-3
v_call: TRBV3-1/TRBV3-2
clone_size: -
cdr3_aa: CASSRSGDTQYF
cdr3_nt: TGTGCCAGCAGCCGCAGTGGAGATACGCAGTATTTT

d_call: TRBD1
j_call: TRBJ1-2
v_call: TRBV27
clone_size: few
cdr3_aa: CASSFKGQAFYGYTF
cdr3_nt: TGTGCCAGCAGTTTTAAAGGACAGGCGTTCTATGGCTACACCTTC

d_call: TRBD1
j_call: TRBJ1-2
v_call: TRBV6-5
clone_size: -
cdr3_aa: CASKRGPLYGYTF
cdr3_nt: TGTGCCAGCAAAAGGGGGCCGCTCTATGGCTACACCTTC

d_call: -
j_call: TRBJ1-2
v_call: TRBV30
clone_size: -
cdr3_aa: CAWSHPGGPTWLYGYTF
cdr3_nt: TGTGCCTGGAGTCATCCCGGGGGGCCTACCTGGCTCTATGGCTACACCTTC

d_call: -
j_call: TRBJ1-1
v_call: TRBV7-2
clone_size: once
cdr3_aa: CASSLQENTEAFF
cdr3_nt: TGTGCCAGCAGCTTACAGGAGAACACTGAAGCTTTCTTT

d_call: -
j_call: TRBJ2-5
v_call: TRBV6-1
clone_size: -
cdr3_aa: CASSEGGTQETQYF
cdr3_nt: TGTGCCAGCAGTGAAGGTGGGACGCAAGAGACCCAGTACTTC

d_call: -
j_call: TRBJ2-5
v_call: TRBV9
clone_size: -
cdr3_aa: CASSVEGGETQYF
cdr3_nt: TGTGCCAGCAGCGTAGAAGGGGGAGAGACCCAGTACTTC

d_call: -
j_call: TRBJ1-1
v_call: TRBV30
clone_size: -
cdr3_aa: CAWSVTVNTEAFF
cdr3_nt: TGTGCCTGGAGTGTAACCGTGAACACTGAAGCTTTCTTT

d_call: TRBD1
j_call: TRBJ1-1
v_call: TRBV18
clone_size: -
cdr3_aa: CASSLQGGESTEAFF
cdr3_nt: TGTGCCAGCTCACTGCAGGGGGGGGAGAGCACTGAAGCTTTCTTT

d_call: -
j_call: TRBJ1-2
v_call: TRBV5-1
clone_size: -
cdr3_aa: CASSLPPGVYNYGYTF
cdr3_nt: TGCGCCAGCAGCCTTCCTCCAGGAGTTTATAACTATGGCTACACCTTC

d_call: -
j_call: TRBJ1-6
v_call: TRBV5-4
clone_size: -
cdr3_aa: CASSSAASRSYNSPLHF
cdr3_nt: TGTGCCAGCAGCTCTGCCGCCTCTCGCTCCTATAATTCACCCCTCCACTTT

d_call: -
j_call: TRBJ2-3
v_call: TRBV2
clone_size: -
cdr3_aa: CASSVVDLGTQYF
cdr3_nt: TGTGCCAGCAGTGTCGTAGATTTAGGTACGCAGTATTTT

d_call: -
j_call: TRBJ2-3
v_call: TRBV19
clone_size: -
cdr3_aa: CASSGIFTDTQYF
cdr3_nt: TGTGCCAGTAGTGGGATCTTCACAGATACGCAGTATTTT

d_call: -
j_call: TRBJ2-3
v_call: TRBV9
clone_size: once
cdr3_aa: CASSVGDRDTQYF
cdr3_nt: TGTGCCAGCAGCGTAGGTGACCGGGATACGCAGTATTTT

d_call: -
j_call: TRBJ1-2
v_call: TRBV5-1
clone_size: -
cdr3_aa: CASSSGTTNYGYTF
cdr3_nt: TGCGCCAGCAGCTCCGGGACCACTAACTATGGCTACACCTTC

d_call: -
j_call: TRBJ1-1
v_call: TRBV19
clone_size: -
cdr3_aa: CASSWGTNTEAFF
cdr3_nt: TGTGCCAGTAGCTGGGGAACGAACACTGAAGCTTTCTTT

d_call: TRBD1
j_call: TRBJ2-4
v_call: TRBV11-2
clone_size: -
cdr3_aa: CASSLVYRAGGDAKNIQYF
cdr3_nt: TGTGCCAGCAGCTTAGTTTACCGGGCAGGGGGCGATGCCAAAAACATTCAGTACTTC

d_call: -
j_call: TRBJ1-1
v_call: TRBV24-1
clone_size: -
cdr3_aa: CATSANSGAGEAFF
cdr3_nt: TGTGCCACCAGTGCCAATAGCGGGGCTGGTGAAGCTTTCTTT

d_call: TRBD2
j_call: TRBJ2-7
v_call: TRBV4-2
clone_size: large
cdr3_aa: CASSQADGGGYEQYF
cdr3_nt: TGTGCCAGCAGCCAAGCGGACGGCGGGGGATACGAGCAGTACTTC

d_call: -
j_call: TRBJ2-1
v_call: TRBV6-2/TRBV6-3
clone_size: -
cdr3_aa: CASSRGPNEQFF
cdr3_nt: TGTGCCAGCAGTCGGGGTCCCAATGAGCAGTTCTTC

d_call: TRBD2
j_call: TRBJ2-3
v_call: TRBV14
clone_size: once
cdr3_aa: CASSRRLAGGYTDTQYF
cdr3_nt: TGTGCCAGCAGCCGAAGACTAGCGGGGGGATACACAGATACGCAGTATTTT

d_call: TRBD1
j_call: TRBJ1-5
v_call: TRBV6-5
clone_size: -
cdr3_aa: CASSRGTGGSQPQHF
cdr3_nt: TGTGCCAGCAGTCGAGGGACAGGGGGCTCTCAGCCCCAGCATTTT

d_call: -
j_call: TRBJ2-1
v_call: TRBV18
clone_size: -
cdr3_aa: CASSPGPSAVNEQFF
cdr3_nt: TGTGCCAGCTCACCGGGTCCAAGCGCCGTCAATGAGCAGTTCTTC

d_call: TRBD1
j_call: TRBJ2-3
v_call: TRBV5-5
clone_size: -
cdr3_aa: CASSLASGTAYTDTQYF
cdr3_nt: TGTGCCAGCAGCTTGGCCTCGGGGACAGCCTACACAGATACGCAGTATTTT

d_call: -
j_call: TRBJ1-6
v_call: TRBV2
clone_size: -
cdr3_aa: CASSGNSPLHF
cdr3_nt: TGTGCCAGCAGCGGGAATTCACCCCTCCACTTT

d_call: -
j_call: TRBJ2-5
v_call: TRBV6-5
clone_size: -
cdr3_aa: CASSYGETQYF
cdr3_nt: TGTGCCAGCAGTTACGGGGAGACCCAGTACTTC

d_call: TRBD1
j_call: TRBJ1-1
v_call: TRBV5-4
clone_size: -
cdr3_aa: CASSPTGQGWDTEAFF
cdr3_nt: TGTGCCAGCAGCCCAACAGGACAGGGTTGGGACACTGAAGCTTTCTTT

d_call: -
j_call: TRBJ2-7
v_call: TRBV5-4
clone_size: -
cdr3_aa: CASSQGWGFTYEQYF
cdr3_nt: TGTGCCAGCAGCCAAGGTTGGGGGTTCACCTACGAGCAGTACTTC

d_call: -
j_call: TRBJ1-1
v_call: TRBV13
clone_size: once
cdr3_aa: CASSLRTEAFF
cdr3_nt: TGTGCCAGCAGCTTAAGGACTGAAGCTTTCTTT

d_call: TRBD1
j_call: TRBJ1-2
v_call: TRBV19
clone_size: -
cdr3_aa: CASRNRGRNYGYTF
cdr3_nt: TGTGCCAGTCGAAACAGGGGGCGAAACTATGGCTACACCTTC

d_call: -
j_call: TRBJ2-2
v_call: TRBV3-1/TRBV3-2
clone_size: -
cdr3_aa: CASSQARLNTGELFF
cdr3_nt: TGTGCCAGCAGCCAAGCCAGACTGAACACCGGGGAGCTGTTTTTT

d_call: -
j_call: TRBJ1-5
v_call: TRBV3-1/TRBV3-2
clone_size: -
cdr3_aa: CASSQDSGFGQPQHF
cdr3_nt: TGTGCCAGCAGCCAAGATTCAGGGTTTGGTCAGCCCCAGCATTTT

d_call: -
j_call: TRBJ2-7
v_call: TRBV6-5
clone_size: -
cdr3_aa: CASRAGRTSNYEQYF
cdr3_nt: TGTGCCAGCAGAGCCGGACGAACGTCCAATTACGAGCAGTACTTC

d_call: -
j_call: TRBJ1-5
v_call: TRBV5-8
clone_size: -
cdr3_aa: CASSLQGLPSNQPQHF
cdr3_nt: TGTGCCAGCAGCCTACAGGGATTACCGAGCAATCAGCCCCAGCATTTT

d_call: -
j_call: TRBJ2-5
v_call: TRBV7-3
clone_size: -
cdr3_aa: CASSRIWGEETQYF
cdr3_nt: TGTGCCAGCAGTCGAATATGGGGCGAAGAGACCCAGTACTTC

d_call: -
j_call: TRBJ1-5
v_call: TRBV2
clone_size: once
cdr3_aa: CASRFSLQYGPQHF
cdr3_nt: TGTGCCAGCAGGTTCTCATTACAATACGGGCCCCAGCATTTT

d_call: TRBD1
j_call: TRBJ1-2
v_call: TRBV19
clone_size: -
cdr3_aa: CASSTAGGFYGYTF
cdr3_nt: TGTGCCAGTTCCACGGCAGGGGGTTTCTATGGCTACACCTTC